This T cell receptor beta chain was captured in a study of T cell responses to AZD1222 COVID-19 vaccine. Remarks on this clone: Its antigen is currently unknown.

Findings and limits, study-wide: Repertoires were obtained solely post-peak T cell response. Females outnumbered males among donors, who were mostly white British; clonal diversity was possibly underestimated.

Profiling relied on immunoSEQ multiplex PCR, and the TCRdb table lists in-frame clones only, not all of them. The data contain 160,000 or so clones, about nine tenths of them singletons. Germline-derived CDR1 and CDR2 are LGHNA and YNFKEQ. Trimming removed 7 bases from V and 1 base from J, with 17 bases in between. This CDR3 has 17 residues. The V and J genes are TRBV4-2 and TRBJ1-6, with TRBD1 as a possible D gene (5 bases). The starting material was peripheral blood, obtained on day 0 of AZD1222 vaccination. The receptor's source is an adult in good health. The CDR3: CASTHRGVGSYNSPLHF. CDR3 DNA: TGTGCCAGCACCCACCGAGGGGTGGGATCCTATAATTCACCCCTCCACTTT.